Listed here are 30 T cell receptor beta chains from one sample, sequenced in a study of T cell responses to AZD1222 COVID-19 vaccine. Assay used: immunoSEQ multiplex PCR; TCRdb lists only in-frame clones, some missing. Of 120,000 or so clones listed, about nine tenths are singletons. The input for sequencing was peripheral blood, taken on day 0 of AZD1222 vaccination. These TCRs come from an adult in good health.

This clone was detected only once. This sequence joins TRBV6-5 and TRBJ1-2; D remains ambiguous. Trimming stripped 3 bases from V and 4 bases from J, with 9 bases between. CDR1 MNHEY and CDR2 SVGAGI come from the germline V gene. The CDR3 covers 13 residues. As DNA, the CDR3 is TGTGCCAGCAGTTATGGGCACTTCTATGGCTACACCTTC. It yields the protein CASSYGHFYGYTF.

This CDR3 is CASSWRSTDTQYF. For the CDR3, the DNA is TGTGCCAGCAGTTGGCGGAGTACAGATACGCAGTATTTT. This rearrangement joins TRBV7-9 to TRBJ2-3; D unclear. With 6 bases removed from V and 3 bases from J, the gap between germline ends came to 10 bases. CDR3 length equals 13 residues. CDR1 is SEHNR, CDR2 FQNEAQ, per germline (reference sequence).

The rearrangement links TRBV2 to TRBJ1-1; possible D gene TRBD1, 5 bases. The germline V gene has CDR1 SNHLY and CDR2 FYNNEI. The CDR3 extends over 13 amino acids. The V end was cut by 4 bases, the J end by 6 bases, with 12 bases between. The CDR3 DNA follows: TGTGCCAGCAGTGTAGCAGGGACCGCTGAAGCTTTCTTT. This gives the protein CASSVAGTAEAFF.

The V and J genes are TRBV6-5 and TRBJ2-7; 8 bases agree with TRBD1. With 0 bases clipped from V and 2 bases from J, the junction kept 6 bases outside the gene matches. The CDR3 has 16 residues. The V gene's germline CDR1 is MNHEY and CDR2 SVGAGI. CDR3: CASSYSRQGSTYEQYF. The CDR3 DNA sequence: TGTGCCAGCAGTTACTCGAGACAGGGGTCCACCTACGAGCAGTACTTC.

The chain links TRBV25-1 to TRBJ2-1; D gene unclear. V lost 1 base to trimming and J lost 7 bases, with 8 bases between them. The V gene's germline CDR1 is MGHDK and CDR2 SYGVNS. CDR3 length: 13 residues. The CDR3 nucleotides read TGTGCCAGCAGTGAATGGCTAGTGAATGAGCAGTTCTTC. This gives the protein CASSEWLVNEQFF.

V is TRBV5-6 and J is TRBJ2-1, with 8 bases identical to TRBD2. The germline V gene encodes CDR1 SGHDT and CDR2 YYEEEE. This CDR3 contains 14 residues. The V segment lost 3 bases and the J segment 11 bases; nucleotides outside the gene matches: 10. In DNA, the CDR3 is TGTGCCAGCAGCTATGGTAATAGCGGGATAAAGCAGTTCTTC. Its protein is CASSYGNSGIKQFF.

The chain couples TRBV19 to TRBJ1-1; 9 nucleotides line up with TRBD1. The CDR3 is 14 residues long. Germline V gives CDR1 LNHDA, CDR2 SQIVND (reference sequence). V was pared by 4 bases and J by 5 bases, with 5 bases of the junction left unmatched. CDR3 loop: CASSTTGGFTEAFF. The CDR3 DNA reads TGTGCCAGTAGTACAACAGGGGGCTTTACTGAAGCTTTCTTT.

This clone was detected once. The chain uses TRBV5-1 and TRBJ2-5, with D possibly TRBD1 on 6 matching bases. V was clipped by 0 bases and J by 0 bases, with 12 bases between them. This CDR3 contains 16 residues. Germline lookup yields CDR1 SGHRS and CDR2 YFSETQ. The CDR3 region is CASSLDPDSYQETQYF. CDR3 nucleotide sequence: TGCGCCAGCAGCTTGGATCCGGACAGCTACCAAGAGACCCAGTACTTC. Using reference TRBV5-1 and TRBJ2-5 for the parts outside the CDR3, the full variable domain is KAGVTQTPRYLIKTRGQQVTLSCSPISGHRSVSWYQQTPGQGLQFLFEYFSETQRNKGNFPGRFSGRQFSNSRSEMNVSTLELGDSALYLCASSLDPDSYQETQYFGPGTRLLVL.

This chain uses TRBV19 with TRBJ1-5; no clear D. CDR1 LNHDA and CDR2 SQIVND come from the germline V gene (reference sequence). The ends were cut back, 10 bases at V and 5 bases at J, with 15 bases in the middle. This CDR3 contains 13 residues. The CDR3 loop reads CATSLGRDQPQHF. The CDR3 DNA reads as TGTGCCACCTCGTTGGGGAGGGATCAGCCCCAGCATTTT.

The J gene is TRBJ2-7, the V gene TRBV4-2; D may be TRBD1 or TRBD2 (5 bases each). Germline CDR1 reads LGHNA; CDR2 reads YNFKEQ. The CDR3 loop spans 14 amino acids. V lost 3 bases to trimming and J lost 2 bases, with 11 bases between them. The CDR3 bases are TGTGCCAGCAGCCACGGGGACGCAACCTACGAGCAGTACTTC. Its translation: CASSHGDATYEQYF.

DNA of the CDR3: TGTGCCAGCAGCTTGGGACCCCCCCCAGACTACCGGGAGGCACCCCTCCACTTT. Translating gives CASSLGPPPDYREAPLHF. The chain carries TRBV5-6 and TRBJ1-6; D gene ambiguous. Germline CDR1 is SGHDT and CDR2 is YYEEEE. This CDR3 has 18 amino acids. Trimming cost V 0 bases and J 11 bases, with 24 bases left between them.

The gene calls are TRBV6-5 and TRBJ1-1; tentative D call: TRBD1 (6 bases). Looked up from germline, CDR1 is MNHEY and CDR2 is SVGAGI. CDR3 length: 14 amino acids. V dropped 7 bases and J dropped 11 bases, with 23 bases sitting between them. The CDR3 loop reads CASTIWGPPSIAFF. CDR3 coding DNA: TGTGCCAGCACTATCTGGGGGCCTCCATCTATTGCTTTCTTT.

The chain employs TRBV24-1 and TRBJ2-3; the D gene is possibly TRBD1 (5 bases). The CDR3 runs 16 residues. The germline gives CDR1 KGHDR, CDR2 SFDVKD. The V end was cut by 4 bases, the J end by 0 bases, with 13 bases between. Here the CDR3 reads CATSDQVGASTDTQYF. The CDR3 DNA sequence: TGTGCCACCAGTGACCAGGTTGGGGCTAGCACAGATACGCAGTATTTT.

The chain combines TRBV4-1 with TRBJ1-4; 7 nucleotides line up with TRBD1. V dropped 0 bases and J dropped 2; count of bases not matched to a gene: 3. The germline V gene has CDR1 MGHRA and CDR2 YSYEKL. The CDR3 has 16 amino acids. The CDR3 spells CASSQDLGQTNEKLFF. The CDR3 nucleotides are TGCGCCAGCAGCCAAGATCTGGGACAGACTAATGAAAAACTGTTTTTT.

The CDR3, as DNA: TGCAGTGCCCCGGCCCGCGGCGAGCAGTACTTC. Translating it yields CSAPARGEQYF. This sequence joins TRBV20-1 and TRBJ2-7; D not resolved. Trimming took off 6 bases at V and 6 bases at J, with 12 bases between the two ends. The CDR3 length is 11 residues. In germline, CDR1 is DFQATT, CDR2 SNEGSKA (reference sequence).

The CDR3 loop is CASSPGDRLYEQYF. The CDR3 DNA reads as TGCGCCAGCAGCCCTGGGGACAGGCTCTACGAGCAGTACTTC. This chain joins TRBV5-1 and TRBJ2-7, with 8 bases matching TRBD1. V was clipped by 4 bases and J by 3 bases; unmatched bases: 6. Germline values: CDR1 SGHRS, CDR2 YFSETQ. This CDR3 comprises 14 residues.

The rearrangement uses TRBV6-5 and TRBJ2-2; D is ambiguous. Trimming shortened V by 3 bases and J by 0 bases, and 8 bases separated the two germline ends. CDR1 MNHEY and CDR2 SVGAGI come from the germline V gene. This CDR3 has 15 residues. For the CDR3, the DNA is TGTGCCAGCAGTTATGGCAGCCCGAACACCGGGGAGCTGTTTTTT. It translates to CASSYGSPNTGELFF.

The chain links TRBV6-5 to TRBJ1-1; TRBD1 is a possible D gene (5 bases). V was trimmed by 8 bases and J by 5 bases, leaving 18 bases between them. The CDR3 extends over 14 amino acids. The V gene's germline CDR1 is MNHEY and CDR2 SVGAGI. The CDR3 here is CASAYLGEGTEAFF. The CDR3 DNA reads TGTGCCAGCGCCTACTTGGGGGAGGGTACTGAAGCTTTCTTT.

The rearrangement uses TRBV5-1 and TRBJ1-3, with D tentatively TRBD1 (5 bases). CDR3 length equals 17 residues. Germline assignment: CDR1 SGHRS and CDR2 YFSETQ. The ends were cut back, 2 bases at V and 1 base at J, with 16 bases in the middle. This CDR3 is CASSLRGVGVSGNTIYF. In nucleotides, the CDR3 is TGCGCCAGCAGCTTACGTGGTGTGGGGGTTTCTGGAAACACCATATATTTT.

The J gene is TRBJ2-5, the V gene TRBV27, with a tentative D call TRBD2 (6 bases). CDR3 size: 16 residues. Germline V gene lookup returns CDR1 MNHEY and CDR2 SMNVEV (reference sequence). The V gene lost 5 bases and the J gene lost 5 bases, with 21 bases spanning the gap. The CDR3 bases are TGTGCCAGCAGTCCATACTTAGGACTATCGTCGGAGACCCAGTACTTC. As protein: CASSPYLGLSSETQYF.

The rearrangement uses TRBV28 and TRBJ1-1, with 7 bases lining up with TRBD1. J gave up 0 bases and V 7 bases, and 8 bases lay outside the gene matches. The germline V gene encodes CDR1 MDHEN and CDR2 SYDVKM. The CDR3 contains 15 residues. The CDR3 spells CASNSGGGMNTEAFF. CDR3 bases: TGTGCCAGCAACTCGGGAGGGGGCATGAACACTGAAGCTTTCTTT.

This rearrangement joins TRBV30 to TRBJ1-2; D call uncertain. The CDR3 is made up of 14 amino acids. Trimming shortened V by 0 bases and J by 4 bases, and 12 bases separated the two germline ends. Germline CDR1 and CDR2: GTSNPN and SVGIG (reference sequence). The DNA for the CDR3 is TGTGCCTGGAGTGTATTGTCCGGTGGCTATGGCTACACCTTC. Its protein product is CAWSVLSGGYGYTF.

This clone was seen just once. V is TRBV7-2 and J is TRBJ1-1; weak D call: TRBD1 (5 bases). Trimming stripped 5 bases from V and 10 bases from J, with 17 bases between. Germline CDR1 reads SGHTA; CDR2 reads FQGNSA. The CDR3 has 13 residues. This CDR3 is CASSLAGTPGAFF. As DNA, the CDR3 is TGTGCCAGCAGCCTCGCCGGGACCCCGGGAGCTTTCTTT.

The rearrangement links TRBV5-8 to TRBJ2-7; 8 bases align to TRBD1. CDR1 and CDR2 (germline): SGHTS, YDEGEE. The CDR3 contains 15 residues. V dropped 2 bases and J dropped 2; count of bases not matched to a gene: 6. The DNA of the CDR3 is TGTGCCAGCAGCTTCGGACAGGGCTTTACCTACGAGCAGTACTTC. Translation gives CASSFGQGFTYEQYF. The complete variable domain, with remaining parts taken from reference TRBV5-8 and TRBJ2-7, reads EAGVTQSPTHLIKTRGQQATLRCSPISGHTSVYWYQQALGLGLQFLLWYDEGEERNRGNFPPRFSGRQFPNYSSELNVNALELEDSALYLCASSFGQGFTYEQYFGPGTRLTVT.

This chain uses TRBV18 with TRBJ1-1; the D is unclear. From germline, CDR1 is KGHSH and CDR2 LQKENI. The CDR3 covers 16 residues. V was trimmed by 0 bases and J by 4 bases, leaving 15 bases between them. The CDR3 nucleotides read TGTGCCAGCTCACCACCTGGGTCTGTCCGGGCCACTGAAGCTTTCTTT. Its translation: CASSPPGSVRATEAFF.

The CDR3 DNA follows: TGTGCCAGCAGGCGGGGGTACATGAACACTGAAGCTTTCTTT. Residues: CASRRGYMNTEAFF. V usage is TRBV6-5 and J usage is TRBJ1-1; D is perhaps TRBD1 (5 bases). The CDR3 runs to 14 residues. The V end was cut by 6 bases, the J end by 0 bases, with 11 bases between. Germline CDR1 and CDR2: MNHEY and SVGAGI.

The gene calls are TRBV4-2 and TRBJ2-7; 10 bases match TRBD1. This CDR3 is 20 amino acids long. With V trimmed by 2 bases and J by 4 bases, 20 bases remained unmatched. Germline V CDR1 and CDR2: LGHNA, YNFKEQ. CDR3 coding DNA: TGTGCCAGCAGCCAACCGCTCGGGGGGACAGGGGCGGCCTCCTCTTACGAGCAGTACTTC. Amino acid sequence: CASSQPLGGTGAASSYEQYF.

The chain has TRBV28 and TRBJ1-5; D not resolved. Trimming pared 3 bases from V and 9 bases from J, leaving 15 bases between. This CDR3 is 14 amino acids long. Looked up from germline, CDR1 is MDHEN and CDR2 is SYDVKM. CDR3 amino acids: CASSFVAGNWPQHF. The DNA of the CDR3 is TGTGCCAGCAGTTTCGTCGCCGGGAATTGGCCCCAGCATTTT.

This chain links TRBV19 with TRBJ2-3; D not resolved. CDR1 LNHDA and CDR2 SQIVND come from the germline V gene (reference sequence). V lost 5 bases, J lost 0 bases, and 24 bases lay in between. This CDR3 is built from 19 residues. CDR3 region: CASSSLFKRRRISTDTQYF. For the CDR3, the DNA is TGTGCCAGTAGTTCTTTATTTAAGAGGCGTAGGATTAGCACAGATACGCAGTATTTT.

This chain links TRBV18 with TRBJ2-7; 7 bases are a match to TRBD2. Germline V gene lookup returns CDR1 KGHSH and CDR2 LQKENI. This CDR3 has 18 residues. The trim removed 1 base at V and 2 bases at J, leaving 14 bases unmatched. This chain's CDR3 is CASSPRFLAGGGAYEQYF. In nucleotides, the CDR3 is TGTGCCAGCTCACCACGGTTCTTGGCGGGCGGGGGAGCCTACGAGCAGTACTTC. Filled out from reference TRBV18 and TRBJ2-7, the complete variable domain reads NAGVMQNPRHLVRRRGQEARLRCSPMKGHSHVYWYRQLPEEGLKFMVYLQKENIIDESGMPKERFSAEFPKEGPSILRIQQVVRGDSAAYFCASSPRFLAGGGAYEQYFGPGTRLTVT.